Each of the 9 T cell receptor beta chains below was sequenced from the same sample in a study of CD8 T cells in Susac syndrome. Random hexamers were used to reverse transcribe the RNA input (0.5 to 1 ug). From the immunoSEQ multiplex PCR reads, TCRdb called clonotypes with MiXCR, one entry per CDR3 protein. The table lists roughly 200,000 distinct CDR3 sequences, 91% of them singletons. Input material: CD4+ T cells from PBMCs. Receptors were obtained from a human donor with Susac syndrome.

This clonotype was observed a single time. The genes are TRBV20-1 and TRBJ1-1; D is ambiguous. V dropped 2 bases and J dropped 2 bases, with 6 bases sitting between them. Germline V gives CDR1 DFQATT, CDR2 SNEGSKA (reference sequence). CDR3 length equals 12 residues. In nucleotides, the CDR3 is TGCAGTGCTAGAAGAGCCAACACTGAAGCTTTCTTT. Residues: CSARRANTEAFF.

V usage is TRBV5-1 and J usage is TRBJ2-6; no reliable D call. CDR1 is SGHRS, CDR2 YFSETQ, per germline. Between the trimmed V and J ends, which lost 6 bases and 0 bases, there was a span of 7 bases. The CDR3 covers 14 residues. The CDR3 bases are TGCGCCAGCACTCACACCTCTGGGGCCAACGTCCTGACTTTC. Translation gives CASTHTSGANVLTF.

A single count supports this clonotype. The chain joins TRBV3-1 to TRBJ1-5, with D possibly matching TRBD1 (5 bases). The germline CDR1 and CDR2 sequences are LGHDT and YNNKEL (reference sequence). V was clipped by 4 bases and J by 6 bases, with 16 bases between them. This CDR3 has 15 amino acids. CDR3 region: CASSPGVAGGQPQHF. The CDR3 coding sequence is TGTGCCAGCAGCCCGGGGGTGGCCGGGGGTCAGCCCCAGCATTTT.

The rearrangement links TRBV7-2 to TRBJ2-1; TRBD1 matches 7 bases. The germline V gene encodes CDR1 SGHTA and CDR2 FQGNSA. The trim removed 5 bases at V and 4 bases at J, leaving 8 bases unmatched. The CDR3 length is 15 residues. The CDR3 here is CASSLRDRPYNEQFF. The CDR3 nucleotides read TGTGCCAGCAGCCTCCGGGACAGACCATACAATGAGCAGTTCTTC.

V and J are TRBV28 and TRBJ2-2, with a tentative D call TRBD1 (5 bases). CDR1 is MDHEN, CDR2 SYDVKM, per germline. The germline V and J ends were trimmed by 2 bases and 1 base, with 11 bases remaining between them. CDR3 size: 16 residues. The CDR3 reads CASSLGAELNTGELFF. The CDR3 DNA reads TGTGCCAGCAGTTTAGGGGCAGAATTGAACACCGGGGAGCTGTTTTTT.

CDR3 region: CASSYGTGGGTEAFF. The CDR3 nucleotides read TGTGCCAGCAGTTACGGGACAGGGGGCGGCACTGAAGCTTTCTTT. The V and J genes are TRBV6-5 and TRBJ1-1; 12 bases line up with TRBD1. Germline V gene lookup returns CDR1 MNHEY and CDR2 SVGAGI. V lost 2 bases, J lost 4 bases, and 2 bases stayed unmatched. The CDR3 is 15 amino acids.

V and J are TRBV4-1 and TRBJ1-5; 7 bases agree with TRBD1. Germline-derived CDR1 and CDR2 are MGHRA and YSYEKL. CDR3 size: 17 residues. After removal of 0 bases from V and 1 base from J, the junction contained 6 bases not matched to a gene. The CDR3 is CASSQDFNRGSNQPQHF. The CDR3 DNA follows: TGCGCCAGCAGCCAAGATTTTAACAGGGGAAGCAATCAGCCCCAGCATTTT.

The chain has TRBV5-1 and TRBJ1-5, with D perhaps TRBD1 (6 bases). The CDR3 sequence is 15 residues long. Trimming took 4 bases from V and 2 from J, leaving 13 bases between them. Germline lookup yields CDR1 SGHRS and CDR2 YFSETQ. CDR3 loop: CASSPGGVGNQPQHF. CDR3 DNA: TGCGCCAGCAGCCCGGGGGGCGTTGGCAATCAGCCCCAGCATTTT. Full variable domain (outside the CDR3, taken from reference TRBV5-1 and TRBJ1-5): KAGVTQTPRYLIKTRGQQVTLSCSPISGHRSVSWYQQTPGQGLQFLFEYFSETQRNKGNFPGRFSGRQFSNSRSEMNVSTLELGDSALYLCASSPGGVGNQPQHFGDGTRLSIL.

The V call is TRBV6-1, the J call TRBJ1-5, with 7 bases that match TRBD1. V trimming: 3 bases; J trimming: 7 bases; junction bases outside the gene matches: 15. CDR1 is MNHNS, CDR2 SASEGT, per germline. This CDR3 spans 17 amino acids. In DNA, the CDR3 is TGTGCCAGCAGTGAGCTCCGACAGGGAGGGGGGCGACAGCCCCAGCATTTT. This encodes CASSELRQGGGRQPQHF.